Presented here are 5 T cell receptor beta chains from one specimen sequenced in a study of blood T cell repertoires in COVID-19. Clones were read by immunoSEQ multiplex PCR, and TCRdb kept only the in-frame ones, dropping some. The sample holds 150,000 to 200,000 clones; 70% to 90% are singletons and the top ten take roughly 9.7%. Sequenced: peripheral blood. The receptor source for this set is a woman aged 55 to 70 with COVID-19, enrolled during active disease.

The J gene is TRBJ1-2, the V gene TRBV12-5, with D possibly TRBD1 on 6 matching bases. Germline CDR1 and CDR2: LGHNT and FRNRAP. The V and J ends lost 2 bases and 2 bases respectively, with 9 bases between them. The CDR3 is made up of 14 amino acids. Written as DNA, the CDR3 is TGTGCTAGTGGTTTGATAGGACAGAACTATGGCTACACCTTC. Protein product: CASGLIGQNYGYTF.

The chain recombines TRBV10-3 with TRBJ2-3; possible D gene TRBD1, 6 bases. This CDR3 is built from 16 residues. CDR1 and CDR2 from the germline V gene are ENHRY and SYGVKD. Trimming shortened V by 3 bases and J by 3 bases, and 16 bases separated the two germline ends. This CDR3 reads CAISEQGRSVTDTQYF. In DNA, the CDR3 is TGTGCCATCAGTGAACAGGGTCGGTCCGTTACAGATACGCAGTATTTT.

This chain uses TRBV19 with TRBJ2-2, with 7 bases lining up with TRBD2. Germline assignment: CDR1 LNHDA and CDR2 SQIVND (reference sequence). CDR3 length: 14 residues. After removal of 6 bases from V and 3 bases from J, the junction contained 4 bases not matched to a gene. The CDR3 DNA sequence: TGTGCCAGTAGGGGGCTAGCGGACACCGGGGAGCTGTTTTTT. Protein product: CASRGLADTGELFF.

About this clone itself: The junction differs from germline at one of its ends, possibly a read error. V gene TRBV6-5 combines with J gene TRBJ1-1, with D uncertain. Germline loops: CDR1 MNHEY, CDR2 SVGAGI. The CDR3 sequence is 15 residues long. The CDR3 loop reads CASSDSGVSNTEAFF. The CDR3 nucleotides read TGTGCCAGCAGTGACTCGGGCGTTTCGAACACTGAAGCTTTCTTT.

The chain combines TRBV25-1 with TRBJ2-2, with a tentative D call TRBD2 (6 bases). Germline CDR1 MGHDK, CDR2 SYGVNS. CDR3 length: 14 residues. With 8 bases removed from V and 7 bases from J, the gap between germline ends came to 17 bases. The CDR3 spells CASGGKGRVGELFF. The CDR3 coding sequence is TGTGCCAGCGGGGGGAAGGGCCGGGTCGGGGAGCTGTTTTTT.